The 21 T cell receptor beta chains reported below all come from one sample, sequenced in a study of CD8+CD57+ T cells in acquired aplastic anemia. Selection for sequencing was limited to patients who had shown CD8+CD57+ cell expansion by flow cytometry. Genomic DNA acted as the template from which TCR beta VDJ combination and CDR3 sequence profiling were carried out. TCRdb independently ran MiXCR on the reads; one entry per CDR3 protein. Of 450,000 to 550,000 distinct CDR3 sequences listed, roughly a third were seen once; the top ten hold roughly 0.8%. The material sequenced was sorted CD4+, CD8+, or CD8+CD57+ T cells (not recorded which) from PBMCs. These receptors all come from a human donor with aplastic anemia.

The table lists this clonotype with a few counts. The J gene is TRBJ1-2, the V gene TRBV12-3 or TRBV12-4, with 8 bases fitting TRBD1. The CDR3 consists of 15 residues. J lost 2 bases, V lost 2 bases, and 4 bases had no gene match. CDR3 sequence reads: CASSLLGQGNYGYTF. The CDR3 nucleotides read TGTGCCAGCAGTTTACTTGGACAGGGCAACTATGGCTACACCTTC.

This clonotype was seen a handful of times. The V and J genes are TRBV20-1 and TRBJ1-1, with D hard to call. The germline V and J ends were trimmed by 6 bases and 1 base, with 9 bases remaining between them. The germline V gene encodes CDR1 DFQATT and CDR2 SNEGSKA (reference sequence). This CDR3 contains 12 residues. The CDR3 DNA reads TGCAGTGCAAGACGACCGAACACTGAAGCTTTCTTT. Protein product: CSARRPNTEAFF.

This chain joins TRBV5-6 and TRBJ1-2; D gene uncertain. Germline-derived CDR1 and CDR2 are SGHDT and YYEEEE. Trimming took off 2 bases at V and 6 bases at J, with 14 bases between the two ends. This CDR3 spans 14 amino acids. CDR3 loop: CASSLAPLTNGYTF. Written as DNA, the CDR3 is TGTGCCAGCAGCTTAGCCCCCCTTACTAATGGCTACACCTTC.

The rearrangement joins TRBV19 to TRBJ1-5, with a possible D match to TRBD1 (5 bases). The CDR3 spans 17 residues. The V end lost 1 base, the J end lost 1 base, and 14 bases lay between the germline ends. Germline lookup yields CDR1 LNHDA and CDR2 SQIVND (reference sequence). CDR3 coding DNA: TGTGCCAGTAGTATAGGAACGGACAAGGGAAGCAATCAGCCCCAGCATTTT. It encodes CASSIGTDKGSNQPQHF.

This clonotype was recorded only once. The rearrangement joins TRBV25-1 to TRBJ2-5; weak D call: TRBD2 (6 bases). The CDR3 totals 15 residues. Germline assignment: CDR1 MGHDK and CDR2 SYGVNS. Trimming pared 8 bases from V and 1 base from J, leaving 17 bases between. CDR3 nucleotide sequence: TGTGCCAGCTTGGGACTGGGGGTGGCCCAAGAGACCCAGTACTTC. It is translated as CASLGLGVAQETQYF.

Many counts were recorded for this clonotype. This chain links TRBV15 with TRBJ2-6, with D possibly being TRBD1 (6 bases). The CDR3 is 17 residues long. Germline assignment: CDR1 LNHNV and CDR2 YYDKDF (reference sequence). Trimming left V 3 bases short and J 3 bases short, with 15 bases between. CDR3 sequence (DNA): TGTGCCACCAGCAGTTCATTAAGGGGGAGTGGGGCCAACGTCCTGACTTTC. Its translation: CATSSSLRGSGANVLTF. Supplemented by reference TRBV15 and TRBJ2-6, the full variable domain reads DAMVIQNPRYQVTQFGKPVTLSCSQTLNHNVMYWYQQKSSQAPKLLFHYYDKDFNNEADTPDNFQSRRPNTSFCFLDIRSPGLGDTAMYLCATSSSLRGSGANVLTFGAGSRLTVL.

This clonotype has only one observation. The gene calls are TRBV4-1 and TRBJ2-2; D unresolved. The germline V gene has CDR1 MGHRA and CDR2 YSYEKL. Between the trimmed V and J ends, which lost 5 bases and 5 bases, there was a span of 12 bases. CDR3 length: 14 amino acids. The CDR3 DNA is TGCGCCAGCAGCATGATTTTGGGTACCGGGGAGCTGTTTTTT. Translated, it gives CASSMILGTGELFF.

V is TRBV12-3 or TRBV12-4 and J is TRBJ1-2; 10 nucleotides align to TRBD1. V lost 5 bases to trimming and J lost 0 bases; unmatched junction nucleotides: 18. The CDR3 has 20 residues. CDR3 bases: TGTGCCAGCAGTCCCAGGCTGTTTGGGACAGGGGTCTCCTCTAACTATGGCTACACCTTC. This codes for CASSPRLFGTGVSSNYGYTF.

This rearrangement joins TRBV7-8 to TRBJ2-3; 11 nucleotides align to TRBD2. Trimming took 1 base from V and 2 from J; bases not matched to a gene: 2. CDR1 SGHVS and CDR2 FQNEAQ come from the germline V gene. The length of the CDR3 is 16 residues. Here the CDR3 reads CASSLVTSGITDTQYF. The CDR3, as DNA: TGTGCCAGCAGCTTAGTGACTAGCGGGATCACAGATACGCAGTATTTT. Looking up the rest from reference TRBV7-8 and TRBJ2-3 gives the full variable domain: GAGVSQSPRYKVAKRGQDVALRCDPISGHVSLFWYQQALGQGPEFLTYFQNEAQLDKSGLPSDRFFAERPEGSVSTLKIQRTQQEDSAVYLCASSLVTSGITDTQYFGPGTRLTVL.

On this clonotype itself: Being one base from a much bigger clone, this may be a read error. This chain connects TRBV9 to TRBJ2-7, with a weak D call TRBD2 (6 bases). Germline assignment: CDR1 SGDLS and CDR2 YYNGEE. This CDR3 is 16 amino acids long. CDR3: CASSATPGRGTYEQCF. The CDR3 DNA is TGTGCCAGCAGCGCAACTCCGGGACGCGGGACCTACGAGCAGTGCTTC.

This clonotype was observed at least ten times. V and J are TRBV24-1 and TRBJ2-3; D gene unclear. Germline V gene sequence: CDR1 KGHDR, CDR2 SFDVKD. CDR3 length equals 13 residues. With 7 bases removed from V and 6 bases from J, the gap between germline ends came to 13 bases. CDR3 amino acids: CATRGNLGDTQYF. DNA of the CDR3: TGTGCCACCAGAGGGAACTTGGGGGATACGCAGTATTTT.

This clonotype came up a few times. Being one base from a much bigger clone, this may be a read error. The CDR3 carries no conserved terminal phenylalanine or tryptophan, so it likely arises from a read error. The rearrangement joins TRBV2 to TRBJ1-1; TRBD1 might be the D (5 bases). This CDR3 region has 14 residues. The germline V and J ends were trimmed by 4 bases and 1 base, with 10 bases remaining between them. CDR1 is SNHLY, CDR2 FYNNEI, per germline. The DNA for the CDR3 is TGTGCCAGCAGTGCGGTGACAGCGAACACTGAAGCTTTCCTT. Translating gives CASSAVTANTEAFL.

CDR3 coding DNA: TGTGCCAGCGTCGGCGGGGGGCTCTATGAGCAGTTCTTC. This sequence encodes CASVGGGLYEQFF. The chain employs TRBV7-3 and TRBJ2-1; the match to TRBD2 covers 8 bases. The V gene end was trimmed by 8 bases and the J gene end by 8 bases; junction bases not matched to a gene: 8. Germline CDR1 reads SGHTA; CDR2 reads FQGTGA. This CDR3 region has 13 residues.

This chain uses TRBV25-1 with TRBJ2-1, with TRBD2 identical over 9 bases. CDR1 and CDR2 (germline): MGHDK, SYGVNS. V lost 3 bases, J lost 6 bases, and 6 bases stayed unmatched. The CDR3 consists of 15 residues. CDR3 DNA sequence: TGTGCCAGCAGTGATGCCCTAGCGGGGAGCAATGAGCAGTTCTTC. Residues: CASSDALAGSNEQFF.

The sample holds many counts of this clonotype. V gene TRBV12-3 or TRBV12-4 combines with J gene TRBJ1-5, with D perhaps matching TRBD1 (5 bases). Trimming shortened V by 6 bases and J by 4 bases, and 16 bases separated the two germline ends. This CDR3 comprises 15 residues. The CDR3, as DNA: TGTGCCAGCAGCCCGACTGTGGGGCATAATCAGCCCCAGCATTTT. Its translation is CASSPTVGHNQPQHF.

This clonotype has only a few counts. The chain joins TRBV25-1 to TRBJ1-6; 8 bases are shared with TRBD1. The CDR3 is made up of 14 amino acids. Losses at the gene ends were 6 bases for V and 8 bases for J; bases not matched to a gene: 6. Germline CDR1 is MGHDK and CDR2 is SYGVNS. CDR3: CASSNDRGYSPLHF. In DNA form, the CDR3 reads TGTGCCAGCAGCAACGACAGGGGTTATTCACCCCTCCACTTT.

The chain joins TRBV4-2 to TRBJ1-4; no clear D. V lost 0 bases and J 8 bases, leaving 10 bases between the germline ends. The CDR3 is 14 residues long. Germline assignment: CDR1 LGHNA and CDR2 YNFKEQ. CDR3 nucleotide sequence: TGTGCCAGCAGCCAAGAGAGGGTTGGGGAAAAACTGTTTTTT. Its translation: CASSQERVGEKLFF.

The rearrangement links TRBV15 to TRBJ2-1; 13 bases match TRBD2. The CDR3 sequence is 17 residues long. V lost 0 bases and J lost 3; bases outside the gene matches: 2. Germline CDR1 LNHNV, CDR2 YYDKDF (reference sequence). As DNA, the CDR3 is TGTGCCACCAGCAGAGATTGGACTAGCGGGAGCTACAATGAGCAGTTCTTC. Its translation is CATSRDWTSGSYNEQFF.

This clonotype was detected a few times. Because the CDR3's place on the DNA is in doubt, the DNA is left out and the CDR3 is given as listed by TCRdb. CDR3: CASSFYICSIQGDLYEQYF. The chain combines TRBV13 with TRBJ2-7; the table gives TRBD1 as D, unverified against the DNA. Looked up from germline, CDR1 is PRHDT and CDR2 is FYEKMQ (reference sequence). The CDR3 length equals 19 residues, ends included.

This clonotype has only a few counts. The J gene is TRBJ2-2, the V gene TRBV9; D call uncertain. The CDR3 is 13 amino acids. Germline assignment: CDR1 SGDLS and CDR2 YYNGEE. V lost 8 bases to trimming and J lost 2 bases, with 10 bases between them. For the CDR3, the DNA is TGTGCCAGTAGTAGGAGTAACACCGGGGAGCTGTTTTTT. It translates to CASSRSNTGELFF.

Turning to this clonotype: The junction shows a germline mismatch at one end, possibly a read error. This chain links TRBV6-1 with TRBJ1-5; D is possibly TRBD1 (6 bases). The CDR3 totals 15 residues. Germline values: CDR1 MNHNS, CDR2 SASEGT. CDR3 protein: CASSEGPGGHQSQHF. CDR3 bases: TGTGCCAGCAGTGAGGGTCCGGGGGGACATCAGTCCCAGCATTTT.